Presented here are 23 T cell receptor beta chains from one specimen sequenced in a study of human T cells and chemical hapten exposure. Time point meaning: pre-sensitization, week 0. As for treatment: therapeutic diphenylcyclopropenone sensitization with weekly scalp DPC. One entry per CDR3 protein results from TCRdb running MiXCR on the RACE reads. The sample consists of 250,000 or so distinct CDR3 sequences, around 7% of them appearing once. Material: whole blood, obtained in connection with sensitization to the hapten diphenylcyclopropenone (DPC). The source of these receptors is a man younger than 30 with alopecia areata. Some clones in this sample may be carry-over from other donors' samples.

The V and J genes are TRBV3-1 and TRBJ2-6, with D perhaps TRBD1 (5 bases). The CDR3 consists of 15 residues. CDR1 LGHDT and CDR2 YNNKEL come from the germline V gene (reference sequence). Trimming shortened V by 3 bases and J by 0 bases, and 6 bases separated the two germline ends. In DNA form, the CDR3 reads TGTGCCAGCAGCCAGACAGTCTCTGGGGCCAACGTCCTGACTTTC. This translates into CASSQTVSGANVLTF.

The sample holds many counts of this clonotype. The germline gene is not matched at one end of the junction; a read error may be the cause. V gene TRBV7-2 combines with J gene TRBJ1-4, with D uncertain. There are 11 residues in the CDR3. Per the germline V gene, CDR1 is SGHTA and CDR2 is FQGNSA. This CDR3 is CATSLNGKLFF. DNA for the CDR3: TGTGCCACCTCGCTTAATGGAAAACTGTTTTTT.

In its sample, this clonotype was seen many times. CDR3 amino acids: CASSQDGLAAVQYV. In DNA form, the CDR3 reads TGTGCCAGCAGCCAAGATGGGCTAGCGGCCGTGCAGTACGTC. The V call is TRBV3-1, the J call TRBJ2-7, with 7 bases fitting TRBD2. The CDR3 runs 14 residues. Germline V gene data show CDR1 as LGHDT and CDR2 as YNNKEL (reference sequence). V lost 0 bases, J lost 9 bases, and 8 bases stayed unmatched.

The chain couples TRBV10-3 to TRBJ2-5; D is undetermined. V gave up 0 bases and J gave up 10 bases, with 9 bases separating them. This CDR3 has 12 residues. CDR1 and CDR2 (germline): ENHRY, SYGVKD. The CDR3 sequence: CAISESIRIQYF. CDR3 sequence (DNA): TGTGCCATCAGTGAGTCGATCCGAATCCAGTACTTC.

The table lists this clonotype with a few counts. The rearrangement joins TRBV4-1 to TRBJ1-6; a possible D gene is TRBD1 (5 bases). CDR1 and CDR2 from the germline V gene are MGHRA and YSYEKL. V was cut by 2 bases and J by 7 bases, with 15 bases left in between. This CDR3 spans 16 amino acids. The CDR3 here is CASSQPFRGRNSPLHF. CDR3 DNA: TGCGCCAGCAGCCAACCATTTAGGGGCAGAAATTCACCCCTCCACTTT.

This clonotype has ten or more counts. The V call is TRBV7-9, the J call TRBJ1-3, with D maybe TRBD1 (5 bases). The ends were cut back, 5 bases at V and 0 bases at J, with 14 bases in the middle. Per germline, CDR1 SEHNR and CDR2 FQNEAQ (reference sequence). This CDR3 comprises 16 residues. The CDR3 DNA follows: TGTGCCAGCAGCCGCCGGGACCGAGGCTCTGGAAACACCATATATTTT. This gives the protein CASSRRDRGSGNTIYF.

This rearrangement joins TRBV10-3 to TRBJ2-7; the D is unclear. The germline gives CDR1 ENHRY, CDR2 SYGVKD. CDR3 length: 13 amino acids. V was trimmed by 6 bases and J by 2 bases, leaving 11 bases between them. The CDR3 coding sequence is TGTGCCATCAGCCCCGGGCATCCCTACGAGCAGTACTTC. Translating gives CAISPGHPYEQYF.

The CDR3: CASSLAVAGPYEQYF. The CDR3 DNA is TGTGCCAGCAGTTTAGCGGTGGCAGGGCCCTACGAGCAGTACTTC. V gene TRBV12-3 or TRBV12-4 combines with J gene TRBJ2-7; D possibly corresponds to TRBD1 (5 bases). Trimming cost V 0 bases and J 2 bases, with 11 bases left between them. This CDR3 is 15 amino acids long.

CDR3 bases: TGCGCCAGCACCGTCGGCGGGGGGGCTGAGCAGTTCTTC. Residues: CASTVGGGAEQFF. V usage is TRBV5-1 and J usage is TRBJ2-1; 9 nucleotides match TRBD2. Germline CDR1 is SGHRS and CDR2 is YFSETQ. V lost 6 bases to trimming and J lost 9 bases; unmatched junction nucleotides: 7. The CDR3 has 13 amino acids.

The gene calls are TRBV4-3 and TRBJ2-1; D possibly corresponds to TRBD1 (5 bases). Trimming took off 0 bases at V and 11 bases at J, with 11 bases between the two ends. Per the germline V gene, CDR1 is LGHNA and CDR2 is YSLEER. CDR3 length: 13 amino acids. This CDR3 is CASSQERQGQQFF. As DNA, the CDR3 is TGCGCCAGCAGCCAAGAGCGGCAGGGCCAGCAGTTCTTC.

CDR3 in amino acids: CASSIRAGAAAYEQYF. The CDR3 DNA sequence: TGTGCCAGCAGCATCCGTGCGGGCGCTGCTGCCTACGAGCAGTACTTC. J is TRBJ2-7 and V is TRBV2, with D possibly being TRBD2 (5 bases). Germline V gene data show CDR1 as SNHLY and CDR2 as FYNNEI. CDR3 length equals 16 residues. Trimming cost V 6 bases and J 2 bases, with 20 bases left between them.

This clonotype was seen at least ten times. V is TRBV28 and J is TRBJ2-1; possible D gene TRBD2, 7 bases. V lost 1 base, J lost 6 bases, and 16 bases lay in between. CDR3 length: 16 amino acids. Germline CDR1 is MDHEN and CDR2 is SYDVKM. The DNA of the CDR3 is TGTGCCAGCAGTTTATTGAATCGGGGGGCCGGCAATGAGCAGTTCTTC. Translation gives CASSLLNRGAGNEQFF. The full variable domain, with the rest looked up from reference TRBV28 and TRBJ2-1, is DVKVTQSSRYLVKRTGEKVFLECVQDMDHENMFWYRQDPGLGLRLIYFSYDVKMKEKGDIPEGYSVSREKKERFSLILESASTNQTSMYLCASSLLNRGAGNEQFFGPGTRLTVL.

V is TRBV11-2 and J is TRBJ2-2; D possibly corresponds to TRBD2 (5 bases). The CDR3 sequence is 17 residues long. V dropped 6 bases and J dropped 4 bases, with 21 bases sitting between them. Germline V gene data show CDR1 as SGHAT and CDR2 as FQNNGV. The CDR3 DNA follows: TGTGCCAGCAGTTCCGGCCGGGGATCTCGAGTCACCGGGGAGCTGTTTTTT. It yields the protein CASSSGRGSRVTGELFF.

This clonotype occurred a few times. The chain links TRBV24-1 to TRBJ2-6; 12 bases match TRBD1. Germline assignment: CDR1 KGHDR and CDR2 SFDVKD. The CDR3 is 16 residues long. V was clipped by 12 bases and J by 2 bases; unmatched bases: 7. CDR3 amino acids: CASSGTGGAGANVLTF. The CDR3 nucleotides are TGTGCCTCGAGCGGGACAGGGGGCGCTGGGGCCAACGTCCTGACTTTC.

Ten or more counts support this clonotype. V and J are TRBV12-3 or TRBV12-4 and TRBJ2-3, with 9 bases lining up with TRBD1. V dropped 6 bases and J dropped 14; count of bases not matched to a gene: 12. The CDR3 covers 13 residues. CDR3 in DNA: TGTGCCAGCAGCCCAGCACAGGGACAGGGTCCGTATTTT. Protein: CASSPAQGQGPYF.

Ten or more counts support this clonotype. This chain links TRBV9 with TRBJ2-2; D remains ambiguous. Germline CDR1 is SGDLS and CDR2 is YYNGEE. Trimming left V 0 bases short and J 5 bases short, with 8 bases between. This CDR3 comprises 14 residues. The CDR3 nucleotides read TGTGCCAGCAGCGTAGGCGACTTTACCGGGGAGCTGTTTTTT. This sequence encodes CASSVGDFTGELFF.

The chain joins TRBV9 to TRBJ2-7, with TRBD1 matching over 8 bases. Unmatched junction bases numbered 5, after V lost 0 bases and J lost 3 bases. The CDR3 spans 15 residues. The germline V gene encodes CDR1 SGDLS and CDR2 YYNGEE. The CDR3 DNA is TGTGCCAGCAGCGTAGATCAGGGGGCCAACTACGAGCAGTACTTC. Its translation: CASSVDQGANYEQYF. Drawing the rest from reference TRBV9 and TRBJ2-7, the complete variable domain is DSGVTQTPKHLITATGQRVTLRCSPRSGDLSVYWYQQSLDQGLQFLIQYYNGEERAKGNILERFSAQQFPDLHSELNLSSLELGDSALYFCASSVDQGANYEQYFGPGTRLTVT.

The chain carries TRBV6-5 and TRBJ1-2; 11 bases agree with TRBD1. Trimming at V came to 5 bases and at J to 3 bases, leaving 5 bases not matched to a gene. The germline CDR1 and CDR2 sequences are MNHEY and SVGAGI. CDR3 length: 15 amino acids. CDR3 in DNA: TGTGCCAGCAGTGGGACAGGGGGATATCACTATGGCTACACCTTC. This encodes CASSGTGGYHYGYTF.

This clonotype was counted many times. This chain joins TRBV10-3 and TRBJ1-3, with 8 bases identical to TRBD1. CDR1 and CDR2 (germline): ENHRY, SYGVKD. V shed 6 bases and J 3 bases; nucleotides not matched to a gene: 10. This CDR3 has 16 amino acids. The chain's CDR3 is CAIRRGQDRVGNTIYF. The CDR3 region has the DNA TGTGCCATCAGGCGGGGACAGGACAGGGTTGGAAACACCATATATTTT.

The chain links TRBV7-2 to TRBJ2-5; 8 bases map to TRBD1. The CDR3 has 13 amino acids. Germline V lookup: CDR1 SGHTA, CDR2 FQGNSA. With 4 bases clipped from V and 4 bases from J, the junction kept 2 bases outside the gene matches. The CDR3 sequence is CASSSRGRETQYF. In DNA, the CDR3 is TGTGCCAGCAGCTCCAGGGGGCGAGAGACCCAGTACTTC.

The chain has TRBV29-1 and TRBJ1-1; D gene unclear. CDR3 length equals 14 residues. Trimming took 6 bases from V and 2 from J, leaving 16 bases between them. Germline V lookup: CDR1 SQVTM, CDR2 ANQGSEA. CDR3 in amino acids: CSVQRLLGNTEAFF. In nucleotides, the CDR3 is TGCAGCGTACAACGACTGCTGGGTAACACTGAAGCTTTCTTT.

In its sample, this clonotype was seen a few times. The genes are TRBV9 and TRBJ2-7; 10 bases map to TRBD1. CDR3 length: 18 amino acids. V lost 3 bases and J lost 2; bases outside the gene matches: 14. Germline V gene data show CDR1 as SGDLS and CDR2 as YYNGEE. The CDR3 coding sequence is TGTGCCAGCAGCGCATACCTTCCGGGACAGGGGATTACCTACGAGCAGTACTTC. Translating it yields CASSAYLPGQGITYEQYF. The full variable domain, with the rest looked up from reference TRBV9 and TRBJ2-7, is DSGVTQTPKHLITATGQRVTLRCSPRSGDLSVYWYQQSLDQGLQFLIQYYNGEERAKGNILERFSAQQFPDLHSELNLSSLELGDSALYFCASSAYLPGQGITYEQYFGPGTRLTVT.

This clonotype turned up a few times. V gene TRBV5-1 combines with J gene TRBJ1-2; D gene ambiguous. The CDR3 is 13 residues long. Germline CDR1 SGHRS, CDR2 YFSETQ. V was shortened by 0 bases and J by 2 bases, with 5 bases between the two germline ends. In DNA, the CDR3 is TGCGCCAGCAGCTTGGCGAACAACTATGGCTACACCTTC. Residues: CASSLANNYGYTF. Using reference TRBV5-1 and TRBJ1-2 for the parts outside the CDR3, the full variable domain is KAGVTQTPRYLIKTRGQQVTLSCSPISGHRSVSWYQQTPGQGLQFLFEYFSETQRNKGNFPGRFSGRQFSNSRSEMNVSTLELGDSALYLCASSLANNYGYTFGSGTRLTVV.